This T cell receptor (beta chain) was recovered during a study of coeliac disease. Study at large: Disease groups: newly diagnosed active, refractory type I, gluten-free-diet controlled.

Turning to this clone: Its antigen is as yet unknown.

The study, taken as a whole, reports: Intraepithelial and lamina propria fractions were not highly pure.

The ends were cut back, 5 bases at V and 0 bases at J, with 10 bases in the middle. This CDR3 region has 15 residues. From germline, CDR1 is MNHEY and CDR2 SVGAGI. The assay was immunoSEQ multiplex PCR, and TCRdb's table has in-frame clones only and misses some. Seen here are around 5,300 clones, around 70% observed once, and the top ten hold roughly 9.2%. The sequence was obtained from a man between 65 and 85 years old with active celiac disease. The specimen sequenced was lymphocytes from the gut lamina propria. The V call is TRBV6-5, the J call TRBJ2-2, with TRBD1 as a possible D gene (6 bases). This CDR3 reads CASSTGQPNTGELFF. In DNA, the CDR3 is TGTGCCAGCAGTACTGGACAGCCGAACACCGGGGAGCTGTTTTTT.